The rows below give T cell receptor beta chains drawn from one sample of a study of beta chain features in type 1 diabetes. Sequencing used immunoSEQ multiplex PCR; TCRdb keeps in-frame clones, though not all of them. The data hold approximately 58,000 clones, with about 60% observed a single time. The specimen sequenced was stem cell memory CD4+ T cells from blood. The origin of the receptors is a woman aged 25-40 years with type 1 diabetes. Each CDR3 is given with its conserved first and last residue. Each record gives: clone size, V gene, J gene, D gene, CDR3 DNA, CDR3 protein. The D gene is left open where the match is weak. Part of the rows lack a size; the others show once, few, many or a class for expanded clones.

>few|TRBV5-1|TRBJ2-1|.
TGCGCCAGCAAGGGGGTAGGGGCCCACAATGAGCAGTTCTTC
CASKGVGAHNEQFF
>few|TRBV29-1|TRBJ2-7|TRBD1
TGCAGCGTTGGCGGAAGACAGGGGGGAGGCTACGAGCAGTACTTC
CSVGGRQGGGYEQYF
>.|TRBV28|TRBJ1-2|.
TGTGCCAGCAGTTTGGGGGGTATTGCCGCCAGCGGCTACACCTTC
CASSLGGIAASGYTF
>.|TRBV2|TRBJ2-7|TRBD1
TGTGCCAGCAGAGAGGGACAGGTCTACGAGCAGTACTTC
CASREGQVYEQYF
>.|TRBV5-1|TRBJ2-2|TRBD1
TGCGCCAGCAGCCCGACAGGGTATACCGGGGAGCTGTTTTTT
CASSPTGYTGELFF
>few|TRBV27|TRBJ2-3|TRBD2
TGTGCCAGCCGGGGAGCTAGCGGGAGTCAAGGGGGCACAGATACGCAGTATTTT
CASRGASGSQGGTDTQYF
>.|TRBV30|TRBJ1-5|.
TGTGCCTGGAGTGGGCTAGACCTCAATCAGCCCCAGCATTTT
CAWSGLDLNQPQHF
>.|TRBV28|TRBJ2-3|.
TGTGCCAGCAGTTCGGGGGAAGATACGCAGTATTTT
CASSSGEDTQYF
>.|TRBV27|TRBJ2-1|TRBD2
TGTGCCAGCAGGACTAGCGGGAGAGCGAATGAGCAGTTCTTC
CASRTSGRANEQFF
>once|TRBV19|TRBJ2-7|TRBD2
TGTGCCAGTAGTCCACTAGCGGGAGAGGTTGAGCAGTACTTC
CASSPLAGEVEQYF
>.|TRBV4-1|TRBJ1-4|.
TGCGCCAGCAGCCAAGTACGGCTAGTTAATGAAAAACTGTTTTTT
CASSQVRLVNEKLFF
>.|TRBV30|TRBJ2-4|TRBD2
TGTGCCTGGGGAGGGGGGACTAGCGGTATTCAGTACTTC
CAWGGGTSGIQYF
>.|TRBV27|TRBJ1-2|.
TGTGCCAGCAGTTTTTCAGGGCTCTATGGCTACACCTTC
CASSFSGLYGYTF
>.|TRBV28|TRBJ1-2|.
TGTGCCAGCAGTTTACAGGACTATGGCTACACCTTC
CASSLQDYGYTF
>once|TRBV27|TRBJ2-3|TRBD1
TGTGCCAGCAGTTTATCCCGACAGGGGACAGATACGCAGTATTTT
CASSLSRQGTDTQYF
>.|TRBV27|TRBJ2-6|.
TGTGCCAGCAAAAGGGGTTCTGGGGCCAACGTCCTGACTTTC
CASKRGSGANVLTF
>.|TRBV6-5|TRBJ2-2|TRBD1
TGTGCCAGCAGTTACTCTCGGGACAGGAACACCGGGGAGCTGTTTTTT
CASSYSRDRNTGELFF
>.|TRBV18|TRBJ1-1|.
TGTGCCAGCGCAAGGGGAGGGGGCACTGAAGCTTTCTTT
CASARGGGTEAFF
>.|TRBV9|TRBJ1-1|.
TGTGCCAGCAGCGTAGGTCAGGGAGGGATGAACACTGAAGCTTTCTTT
CASSVGQGGMNTEAFF
>.|TRBV11-2|TRBJ1-1|TRBD1
TGTGCCAGCCTTTTCTCGGGACAGCTGAACACTGAAGCTTTCTTT
CASLFSGQLNTEAFF
>.|TRBV4-1|TRBJ2-7|.
TGCGCCAGCAGCCAAGCGGCGGGGAGCTCCTACGAGCAGTACTTC
CASSQAAGSSYEQYF
>.|TRBV27|TRBJ1-1|.
TGTGCCAGCAGCTTAAGGGGGTTGAACACTGAAGCTTTCTTT
CASSLRGLNTEAFF
>.|TRBV28|TRBJ2-3|TRBD2
TGTGCCAGCAGCCCGCTAGCGGGAGCAGTAGATACGCAGTATTTT
CASSPLAGAVDTQYF
>few|TRBV5-4|TRBJ2-1|TRBD2
TGTGCCAGCAGCTTGGATCCAGCGGGAGGGCCTGTTCAGCAGTTCTTC
CASSLDPAGGPVQQFF
>few|TRBV5-1|TRBJ2-7|.
TGCGCCAGCAACCCCGGGACACCGACCTACGAGCAGTACTTC
CASNPGTPTYEQYF
>few|TRBV19|TRBJ2-7|TRBD2
TGTGCCAGTAGTGCCGGGACTAGCGTGTACGAGCAGTACTTC
CASSAGTSVYEQYF
>few|TRBV4-2|TRBJ2-1|.
TGTGCCAGCAGCCAAGGAAGCGGTTCCTACAATGAGCAGTTCTTC
CASSQGSGSYNEQFF
>.|TRBV5-4|TRBJ2-7|TRBD2
TGTGCCAGCAGCTCGGGACTAGCGGGAGCATCCTACGAGCAGTACTTC
CASSSGLAGASYEQYF
>.|TRBV5-1|TRBJ2-7|TRBD2
TGCGCCAGCAGCTTGGTGGCGGGAGCGGGGTACGAGCAGTACTTC
CASSLVAGAGYEQYF
>.|TRBV4-1|TRBJ2-7|.
TGCGCCAGCAGCCAAGCTCGGGACGAGCAGTACTTC
CASSQARDEQYF
>.|TRBV19|TRBJ2-7|.
TGTGCCAGTAGCCTAGGGACTGCTGGATCCTACGAGCAGTACTTC
CASSLGTAGSYEQYF
>few|TRBV7-9|TRBJ2-3|TRBD1
TGTGCCAGCAGCTCTTATCATACAGGGGCCGCAGATACGCAGTATTTT
CASSSYHTGAADTQYF
>.|TRBV11-2|TRBJ2-6|.
TGTGCCAGCAGTTTTGGCTTAACCGGGGCCAACGTCCTGACTTTC
CASSFGLTGANVLTF
>.|TRBV5-6|TRBJ1-4|TRBD1
TGTGCCAGCAGCTTGTTGGGACAGGGGGCGTTTTGGGAAAAACTGTTTTTT
CASSLLGQGAFWEKLFF
>.|TRBV7-9|TRBJ1-2|.
TGTGCCAGCAGCCGAACTGGAGGGCCGGGGACCTTC
CASSRTGGPGTF
>.|TRBV7-3|TRBJ1-2|TRBD1
TGTGCCAGCAGCCACCCGGGACAGGGACATGGCTACACCTTC
CASSHPGQGHGYTF
>.|TRBV4-1|TRBJ2-1|.
TGCGCCAGCAGCCAAATCCCGGATGAGCAGTTCTTC
CASSQIPDEQFF
>.|TRBV5-1|TRBJ2-7|TRBD2
TGCGCCAGCAGTTTTGGACTAGCGGTGGCCTACGAGCAGTACTTC
CASSFGLAVAYEQYF
>once|TRBV7-7|TRBJ2-7|.
TGTGCTAGCAGCTTAGGGACATCGTCCTACGAGCAGTACTTC
CASSLGTSSYEQYF
>.|TRBV19|TRBJ2-1|.
TGTGCCAGTGGGGGCGGGACAGCGAATTACAATGAGCAGTTCTTC
CASGGGTANYNEQFF
>.|TRBV10-3|TRBJ1-1|.
TGTGCCATCAGTGAGTCGAGCGGGAAAGCTTTCTTT
CAISESSGKAFF
>.|TRBV7-7|TRBJ2-3|TRBD2
TGTGCTAGCAGCTTAGGGGCGGGAGGCACAGATACGCAGTATTTT
CASSLGAGGTDTQYF
>.|TRBV6-6|TRBJ1-1|TRBD1
TGTGCCAGCAGCCGGGACAGGGGGCAAGGGACTGAAGCTTTCTTT
CASSRDRGQGTEAFF
>.|TRBV7-2|TRBJ2-5|.
TGTGCCAGCAGCTCCGGGCCTCGGGGGGAGACCCAGTACTTC
CASSSGPRGETQYF
>.|TRBV19|TRBJ2-7|TRBD2
TGTGCCAGTAGGAGGACTAGCGGGGGCTACGAGCAGTACTTC
CASRRTSGGYEQYF
>few|TRBV5-1|TRBJ2-3|TRBD2
TGCGCCAGCAGCCCCGGGACTAGCGGCACAGATACGCAGTATTTT
CASSPGTSGTDTQYF
>.|TRBV29-1|TRBJ2-7|TRBD2
TGCAGCGTTAGACTAGCGGGCCTCTACGAGCAGTACTTC
CSVRLAGLYEQYF
>.|TRBV11-2|TRBJ2-2|.
TGTGCCAGCAGCTTAGCGGGATACACCGGGGAGCTGTTTTTT
CASSLAGYTGELFF
>.|TRBV5-4|TRBJ1-3|.
TGTGCCAGCAGCCAACAGTCCCGATCTGGAAACACCATATATTTT
CASSQQSRSGNTIYF
>.|TRBV11-3|TRBJ1-3|.
TGTGCCAGCAGCTTCGGGGAACTTGGAAACACCATATATTTT
CASSFGELGNTIYF
>few|TRBV2|TRBJ2-1|.
TGTGCCAGCAGCCTGACTACCGGTAATGAGCAGTTCTTC
CASSLTTGNEQFF
>.|TRBV7-9|TRBJ1-2|TRBD1
TGTGCCAGCAGCGATACAGGGGCCCGTGGGGATGGCTACACCTTC
CASSDTGARGDGYTF
>.|TRBV2|TRBJ2-4|TRBD2
TGTGCCAGCAGACGCTTGGGCGGGACTACCCTCCCCCACTTC
CASRRLGGTTLPHF
>.|TRBV28|TRBJ1-3|.
TGTGCCAGCAGTTTCCCCCTGACAGGCGTCTCTGGAAACACCATATATTTT
CASSFPLTGVSGNTIYF
>.|TRBV5-1|TRBJ2-7|TRBD2
TGCGCCAGCAGCTGGGGACTAGCGGGCTACGAGCAGTACTTC
CASSWGLAGYEQYF
>.|TRBV30|TRBJ2-1|TRBD2
TGTGCCTGGAGTGTAAGGCTTGGACTAGCGGGAGGGAGCTCCTACAATGAGCAGTTCTTC
CAWSVRLGLAGGSSYNEQFF
>.|TRBV11-2|TRBJ2-1|TRBD2
TGTGCCAGCAGCTTAGCACTAGCGGGGGGTGAGCAGTTCTTC
CASSLALAGGEQFF
>.|TRBV18|TRBJ2-7|TRBD1
TGTGCCAGCTCACCGGGACAGGAGTCCTACGAGCAGTACTTC
CASSPGQESYEQYF
>.|TRBV5-1|TRBJ2-3|.
TGCGCCAGCAGAGCCCTTGTTCACGGGAGCACAGATACGCAGTATTTT
CASRALVHGSTDTQYF
>.|TRBV19|TRBJ1-1|.
TGTGCCAGTAGTGGCTACAGGAACACTGAAGCTTTCTTT
CASSGYRNTEAFF